These 3 T cell receptor beta chains originate from one sample sequenced in a study of Siglec-9 on CD8 T cells in melanoma (dated by TCRdb to between 2018 and 2021). Library generation was performed with the immunoSEQ multiplex PCR assay. The table was pulled from immuneACCESS by TCRdb, which kept in-frame rearrangements only. Such tables lose some clones; where checked, under half of the loss comes from unresolved V genes, and the rest has no known cause. The sample table shows roughly 30,000 clones, and 80% are seen once. The ten largest clonotypes hold less than 7% of the sample. Sequencing was done on a sample of Siglec-9- CD8+ T cells sorted from blood. Reading the label with the study, this specimen's cell subset or site is: CD8 T cells lacking Siglec-9. These receptors came from a human donor in good health.

As for this clone: An end of the junction differs from the germline gene, which may be a read error. The chain couples TRBV6-1 to TRBJ1-1; no definite D call. The CDR3 is 12 amino acids. Germline loops: CDR1 MNHNS, CDR2 SASEGT. CDR3: CASIEGLAAAFF. CDR3 coding DNA: TGTGCCAGCATTGAAGGTCTCGCGGCAGCTTTCTTT.

V usage is TRBV27 and J usage is TRBJ2-6; the match to TRBD1 covers 8 bases. After removal of 6 bases from V and 1 base from J, the junction contained 5 bases not matched to a gene. CDR3 length: 16 amino acids. The germline gives CDR1 MNHEY, CDR2 SMNVEV (reference sequence). The CDR3 region is CASRSTGASGANVLTF. The CDR3 coding sequence is TGTGCCAGCAGATCGACAGGGGCGTCTGGGGCCAACGTCCTGACTTTC.

J is TRBJ1-1 and V is TRBV19, with 11 nucleotides matching TRBD1. This CDR3 spans 15 amino acids. Germline lookup yields CDR1 LNHDA and CDR2 SQIVND (reference sequence). J lost 4 bases, V lost 1 base, and 2 bases had no gene match. The CDR3 DNA reads as TGTGCCAGTAGTATAGGGGACAGGGGGATCACTGAAGCTTTCTTT. Translating gives CASSIGDRGITEAFF.